What follows are 29 T cell receptor beta chains derived from one specimen sequenced in a study of blood T cell repertoires in COVID-19 (dated by TCRdb to 2018 to 2021). Library prep was done by the immunoSEQ multiplex PCR assay. TCRdb's version of the immuneACCESS table is confined to in-frame rearrangements and falls short of the full clone set. An unresolved V gene accounts for under half of the shortfall where checked; the remainder is of unknown origin. The sample contains about 180,000 clones, about 88% of them found a single time. The top ten constitute less than 3.5% of the sample. The sample comprised peripheral blood. The source is a woman in her 30s with active or convalescent COVID-19.

V gene TRBV18 combines with J gene TRBJ1-3, with 8 bases fitting TRBD1. CDR3 length: 19 residues. Unmatched junction bases numbered 13, after V lost 0 bases and J lost 3 bases. Germline CDR1 KGHSH, CDR2 LQKENI. In DNA, the CDR3 is TGTGCCAGCTCACCACCGGGGCTCGCAGGGGGCATAAGTGGAAACACCATATATTTT. Protein: CASSPPGLAGGISGNTIYF.

The chain links TRBV7-8 to TRBJ2-7; 9 bases align to TRBD1. V trimming: 5 bases; J trimming: 0 bases; junction bases outside the gene matches: 5. The CDR3 spans 15 residues. In germline, CDR1 is SGHVS, CDR2 FQNEAQ. CDR3: CASSPQGAASYEQYF. For the CDR3, the DNA is TGTGCCAGCAGCCCACAGGGGGCGGCCTCCTACGAGCAGTACTTC.

V usage is TRBV11-3 and J usage is TRBJ2-3; 10 nucleotides agree with TRBD2. This CDR3 is 17 amino acids long. CDR1 and CDR2 from the germline V gene are SGHNT and YENEEA. V gave up 7 bases and J gave up 0 bases; unmatched junction bases: 10. The DNA for the CDR3 is TGTGCCAGCAATGGGGCTAGCGGGGGCATCAGCACAGATACGCAGTATTTT. Protein product: CASNGASGGISTDTQYF.

This sequence joins TRBV19 and TRBJ2-1; no clear D. The CDR3 runs to 11 residues. V lost 3 bases and J 10 bases, leaving 7 bases between the germline ends. From germline, CDR1 is LNHDA and CDR2 SQIVND (reference sequence). CDR3 region: CASSMQREQFF. Here the CDR3 DNA reads TGTGCCAGTAGTATGCAGAGGGAGCAGTTCTTC.

The genes are TRBV6-5 and TRBJ1-6; D is uncertain. Per germline, CDR1 MNHEY and CDR2 SVGAGI. This CDR3 is 15 amino acids long. Trimming shortened V by 2 bases and J by 10 bases, and 15 bases separated the two germline ends. For the CDR3, the DNA is TGTGCCAGCAGTTACGGTCCGGTGTCGGTCTCACCCCTCCACTTT. This encodes CASSYGPVSVSPLHF.

This clone has only a few counts. In DNA form, the CDR3 reads TGCAGCGTTGGACAGGGGGTACTATATGGCTACACCTTC. Translated, it gives CSVGQGVLYGYTF. The chain is built from TRBV29-1 and TRBJ1-2; 9 nucleotides agree with TRBD1. The CDR3 is 13 amino acids. V lost 4 bases, J lost 5 bases, and 5 bases stayed unmatched. Germline V gives CDR1 SQVTM, CDR2 ANQGSEA.

To note about this clone: At the DNA level, this CDR3 is encoded by other sequences in the same sample as well. The chain combines TRBV3-1 (or the pseudogene TRBV3-2) with TRBJ1-1, with D possibly TRBD1 on 5 matching bases. The germline V and J ends were trimmed by 2 bases and 2 bases, with 6 bases remaining between them. The CDR3 spans 13 residues. The germline V gene has CDR1 LGHDT and CDR2 YNNKEL (reference sequence). The CDR3 spells CASSQQGNTEAFF. Here the CDR3 DNA reads TGTGCCAGCAGCCAACAGGGTAACACTGAAGCTTTCTTT.

This chain connects TRBV21-1 to TRBJ2-5; the D call TRBD1 from the table was never checked on the DNA. TRBV21-1 is labeled a pseudogene. The CDR3 sequence is 15 residues long. CDR3 sequence: CASSKFRTGIETQYF. CDR3 DNA: TGTGCCAGCAGCAAATTTCGGACAGGGATCGAGACCCAGTACTTC.

V gene TRBV19 combines with J gene TRBJ2-2; 11 nucleotides agree with TRBD1. Germline values: CDR1 LNHDA, CDR2 SQIVND (reference sequence). The CDR3 covers 13 residues. J lost 6 bases, V lost 9 bases, and 3 bases had no gene match. The DNA for the CDR3 is TGTGCCAGCCGGGACAGGGGGTCCGGGGAGCTGTTTTTT. Translated, it gives CASRDRGSGELFF.

This clone was observed a single time. The chain recombines TRBV6-5 with TRBJ1-2; the D is unclear. This CDR3 spans 14 amino acids. The germline V and J ends were trimmed by 5 bases and 4 bases, with 14 bases remaining between them. The germline gives CDR1 MNHEY, CDR2 SVGAGI. The CDR3 DNA follows: TGTGCCAGCAGTCCCGACGGGGATGGCTATGGCTACACCTTC. This encodes CASSPDGDGYGYTF.

This clone was picked up one time. The chain combines TRBV10-2 with TRBJ2-7; TRBD2 agrees at 10 bases. In germline, CDR1 is WSHSY, CDR2 SAAADI. CDR3 length: 16 residues. V was pared by 2 bases and J by 3 bases, with 7 bases of the junction left unmatched. The CDR3 nucleotides are TGCGCCAGCAGTGAGCCCCTAGCGGGAGCCCTCTACGAGCAGTACTTC. This codes for CASSEPLAGALYEQYF.

The chain employs TRBV27 and TRBJ1-6; 8 nucleotides agree with TRBD1. Germline CDR1 reads MNHEY; CDR2 reads SMNVEV (reference sequence). This CDR3 spans 16 amino acids. V dropped 5 bases and J dropped 9; count of bases not matched to a gene: 12. This chain's CDR3 is CASSPARTGLGSPLHF. The CDR3 DNA sequence: TGTGCCAGCAGTCCTGCGAGGACAGGGCTAGGTTCACCCCTCCACTTT.

The rearrangement joins TRBV19 to TRBJ1-5, with 7 bases matching TRBD1. The CDR3 runs 15 residues. CDR1 and CDR2 from the germline V gene are LNHDA and SQIVND (reference sequence). The junction had 6 bases not matched to a gene; V was cut back by 5 bases and J by 2 bases. The CDR3 DNA reads as TGTGCCAGTAGTCCGGGGACAGTTGGCAATCAGCCCCAGCATTTT. The encoded protein is CASSPGTVGNQPQHF.

The V and J genes are TRBV11-2 and TRBJ2-1, with 8 bases identical to TRBD2. Looked up from germline, CDR1 is SGHAT and CDR2 is FQNNGV. The junction had 3 bases not matched to a gene; V was cut back by 5 bases and J by 0 bases. The CDR3 sequence is 15 residues long. The CDR3 is CASSALAGSYNEQFF. The DNA for the CDR3 is TGTGCCAGCAGCGCCCTAGCGGGCTCCTACAATGAGCAGTTCTTC.

This chain links TRBV6-5 with TRBJ2-3; a possible D gene is TRBD1 (6 bases). From germline, CDR1 is MNHEY and CDR2 SVGAGI. This CDR3 is 13 amino acids long. Deletions cut 6 bases from V and 3 bases from J, with 10 bases between. The CDR3, as DNA: TGTGCCAGCAGGACTACAGGGACAGATACGCAGTATTTT. Translated, it gives CASRTTGTDTQYF.

V gene TRBV5-8 combines with J gene TRBJ1-1; a weak D match, TRBD1 (5 bases). The V gene lost 4 bases and the J gene lost 0 bases, with 19 bases spanning the gap. CDR3 length: 17 amino acids. Germline lookup yields CDR1 SGHTS and CDR2 YDEGEE. The CDR3 sequence is CASSRSFGLDMNTEAFF. The DNA of the CDR3 is TGTGCCAGCAGCCGCTCGTTCGGTTTGGACATGAACACTGAAGCTTTCTTT.

CDR3 nucleotides: TGTGCCAGCAGCTTAGGGTTTCAGGGGGCCAAGAACACTGAAGCTTTCTTT. Translation gives CASSLGFQGAKNTEAFF. The V and J genes are TRBV11-3 and TRBJ1-1, with 8 bases lining up with TRBD1. J lost 1 base, V lost 1 base, and 8 bases had no gene match. CDR1 is SGHNT and CDR2 is YENEEA in the germline V gene. The CDR3 consists of 17 residues.

This clone appeared a single time. The chain joins TRBV27 to TRBJ2-3; 8 bases line up with TRBD1. The CDR3 has 15 amino acids. Germline loops: CDR1 MNHEY, CDR2 SMNVEV (reference sequence). After removal of 3 bases from V and 6 bases from J, the junction contained 8 bases not matched to a gene. CDR3 DNA: TGTGCCAGCAGTTTTGGGGACAGGAGGTTCGATACGCAGTATTTT. This translates into CASSFGDRRFDTQYF.

V is TRBV7-2 and J is TRBJ2-3; D unresolved. Trimming took 5 bases from V and 3 from J, leaving 9 bases between them. From germline, CDR1 is SGHTA and CDR2 FQGNSA. CDR3 length: 13 residues. The CDR3 spells CASSARLTDTQYF. CDR3 DNA sequence: TGTGCCAGCAGCGCCCGACTTACAGATACGCAGTATTTT.

This chain joins TRBV30 and TRBJ2-2; D is uncertain. V lost 3 bases and J lost 4, with 3 bases in between. This CDR3 has 11 residues. CDR1 is GTSNPN, CDR2 SVGIG, per germline (reference sequence). CDR3 nucleotide sequence: TGTGCCTGGAGCGGCACCGGGGAGCTGTTTTTT. Protein: CAWSGTGELFF.

The chain recombines TRBV19 with TRBJ2-1, with 8 bases aligning to TRBD1. The germline gives CDR1 LNHDA, CDR2 SQIVND (reference sequence). CDR3 length: 15 amino acids. The junction had 6 bases not matched to a gene; V was cut back by 3 bases and J by 5 bases. CDR3 nucleotides: TGTGCCAGTAGTATGGTGACAGGGGACCACAATGAGCAGTTCTTC. Protein sequence: CASSMVTGDHNEQFF.

This sequence joins TRBV12-3 or TRBV12-4 and TRBJ2-5; D possibly corresponds to TRBD2 (5 bases). The CDR3 loop spans 13 amino acids. Trimming pared 1 base from V and 3 bases from J, leaving 6 bases between. The CDR3 DNA follows: TGTGCCAGCAGTTTAGGGCGGGAAGAGACCCAGTACTTC. It specifies CASSLGREETQYF.

The chain carries TRBV12-3 or TRBV12-4 and TRBJ1-5; no clear D. The V end was cut by 2 bases, the J end by 5 bases, with 7 bases between. CDR3 length: 13 amino acids. CDR3 sequence: CASSLSVHQPQHF. CDR3 nucleotide sequence: TGTGCCAGCAGTTTATCGGTCCATCAGCCCCAGCATTTT.

V and J are TRBV7-9 and TRBJ2-1; D possibly corresponds to TRBD2 (6 bases). The CDR3 loop spans 15 amino acids. CDR1 SEHNR and CDR2 FQNEAQ come from the germline V gene (reference sequence). The V and J ends lost 3 bases and 9 bases respectively, with 18 bases between them. DNA of the CDR3: TGTGCCAGCAGCTTGTCTAGCGACGGCACGGGTGAGCAGTTCTTC. Protein sequence: CASSLSSDGTGEQFF.

The DNA for the CDR3 is TGTGCCACGAGCGGTAGCTCCTACAATGAGCAGTTCTTC. Protein product: CATSGSSYNEQFF. V usage is TRBV19 and J usage is TRBJ2-1; D possibly corresponds to TRBD2 (5 bases). V was trimmed by 10 bases and J by 0 bases, leaving 10 bases between them. Germline CDR1 and CDR2: LNHDA and SQIVND (reference sequence). The CDR3 consists of 13 residues.

The J gene is TRBJ2-1, the V gene TRBV7-9; 9 positions agree with TRBD2. V was clipped by 4 bases and J by 3 bases; unmatched bases: 10. CDR1 is SEHNR and CDR2 is FQNEAQ in the germline V gene (reference sequence). The CDR3 has 17 amino acids. DNA of the CDR3: TGTGCCAGCAGCTCCCAAATGACTAGCGGAGACTACAATGAGCAGTTCTTC. It codes for CASSSQMTSGDYNEQFF.

This rearrangement joins TRBV3-1 (or the pseudogene TRBV3-2) to TRBJ1-2; 8 nucleotides align to TRBD1. CDR3 length: 22 amino acids. With 3 bases clipped from V and 0 bases from J, the junction kept 24 bases outside the gene matches. Germline V gives CDR1 LGHDT, CDR2 YNNKEL (reference sequence). The CDR3 spells CASSQFPLDRAPVGAANYGYTF. CDR3 bases: TGTGCCAGCAGCCAGTTCCCCTTGGACAGGGCCCCGGTTGGGGCGGCTAACTATGGCTACACCTTC.

The rearrangement links TRBV9 to TRBJ2-7; a weak D match, TRBD2 (5 bases). Trimming left V 3 bases short and J 3 bases short, with 10 bases between. CDR1 is SGDLS, CDR2 YYNGEE, per germline. CDR3 size: 13 residues. The CDR3 spells CASSAGLFYEQYF. The CDR3 region has the DNA TGTGCCAGCAGCGCCGGACTCTTCTACGAGCAGTACTTC.

The chain employs TRBV6-4 and TRBJ2-1; 9 bases are a match to TRBD2. CDR1 MRHNA and CDR2 SNTAGT come from the germline V gene. There are 14 residues in the CDR3. V lost 4 bases to trimming and J lost 7 bases; unmatched junction nucleotides: 5. The CDR3 nucleotides read TGTGCCAGCAGTGGCGCGGGGGGGTTAAATGAGCAGTTCTTC. Amino acids: CASSGAGGLNEQFF.